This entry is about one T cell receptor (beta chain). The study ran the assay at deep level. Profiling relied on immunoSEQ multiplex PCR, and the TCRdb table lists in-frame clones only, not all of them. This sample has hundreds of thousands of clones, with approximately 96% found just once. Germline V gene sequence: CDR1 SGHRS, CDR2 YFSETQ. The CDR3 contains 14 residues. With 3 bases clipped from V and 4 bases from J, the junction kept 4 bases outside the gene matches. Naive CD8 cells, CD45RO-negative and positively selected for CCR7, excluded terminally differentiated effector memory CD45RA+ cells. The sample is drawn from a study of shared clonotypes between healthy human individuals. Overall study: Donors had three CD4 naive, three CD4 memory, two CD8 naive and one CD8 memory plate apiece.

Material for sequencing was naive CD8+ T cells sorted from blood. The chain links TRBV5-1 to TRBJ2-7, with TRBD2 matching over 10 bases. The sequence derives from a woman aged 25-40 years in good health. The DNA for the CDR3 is TGCGCCAGCAGCTGGAGCGGGAGGGGGTACGAGCAGTACTTC. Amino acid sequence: CASSWSGRGYEQYF.